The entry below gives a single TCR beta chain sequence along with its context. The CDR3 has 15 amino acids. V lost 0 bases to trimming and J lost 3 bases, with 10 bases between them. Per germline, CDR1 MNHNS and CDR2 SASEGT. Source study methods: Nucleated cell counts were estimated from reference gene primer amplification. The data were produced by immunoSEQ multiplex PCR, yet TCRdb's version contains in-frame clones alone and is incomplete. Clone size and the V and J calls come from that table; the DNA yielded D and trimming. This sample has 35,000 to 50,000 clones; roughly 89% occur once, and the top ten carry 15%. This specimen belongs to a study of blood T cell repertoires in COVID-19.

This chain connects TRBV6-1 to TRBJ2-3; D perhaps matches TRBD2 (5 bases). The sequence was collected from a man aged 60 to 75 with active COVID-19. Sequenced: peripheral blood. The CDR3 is CASSEAAGATDTQYF. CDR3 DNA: TGTGCCAGCAGTGAAGCGGCGGGTGCGACAGATACGCAGTATTTT.